These 8 T cell receptor beta chains were all obtained from the same sample, sequenced in a study of blood T cell repertoires in COVID-19. This table comes from immunoSEQ multiplex PCR, and its TCRdb copy is limited to in-frame clones, with some not included. The sample carries 42,000 or so clones, around 94% recorded once. The source material was peripheral blood. These receptors were collected from a man aged 45-65 years with active COVID-19.

The table lists this clone with a count of one. The genes are TRBV28 and TRBJ1-5; D might be TRBD1 (5 bases). Trimming removed 7 bases from V and 4 bases from J, with 11 bases in between. Per the germline V gene, CDR1 is MDHEN and CDR2 is SYDVKM. CDR3 length: 13 amino acids. The CDR3 DNA follows: TGTGCCAGCACCAGTCAGGGAAATCAGCCCCAGCATTTT. Protein product: CASTSQGNQPQHF.

The chain carries TRBV6-4 and TRBJ1-1; 9 bases agree with TRBD1. Trimming took 5 bases from V and 3 from J; bases not matched to a gene: 4. This CDR3 is 14 amino acids long. Per germline, CDR1 MRHNA and CDR2 SNTAGT. CDR3 sequence (DNA): TGTGCCAGCAGTCCGGGACAGGGTTACACTGAAGCTTTCTTT. Translating it yields CASSPGQGYTEAFF.

This chain connects TRBV24-1 to TRBJ2-3, with 7 nucleotides matching TRBD1. CDR1 is KGHDR and CDR2 is SFDVKD in the germline V gene. Trimming removed 7 bases from V and 0 bases from J; junction bases left unmatched: 3. There are 14 residues in the CDR3. The CDR3 is CATSLTGSTDTQYF. The DNA for the CDR3 is TGTGCCACCAGCCTGACAGGGAGCACAGATACGCAGTATTTT.

The chain recombines TRBV28 with TRBJ2-3; TRBD2 matches at 7 bases. V trimming: 2 bases; J trimming: 7 bases; junction bases outside the gene matches: 3. The CDR3 is 13 residues long. CDR1 is MDHEN and CDR2 is SYDVKM in the germline V gene. Here the CDR3 DNA reads TGTGCCAGCAGTTTAGGGGGGGGATATACGCAGTATTTT. Protein: CASSLGGGYTQYF.

The V call is TRBV30, the J call TRBJ2-3, with 10 bases lining up with TRBD2. From germline, CDR1 is GTSNPN and CDR2 SVGIG (reference sequence). The CDR3 spans 14 residues. V lost 5 bases, J lost 4 bases, and 6 bases stayed unmatched. This CDR3 is CAWGLAGEADTQYF. The CDR3 nucleotides are TGTGCCTGGGGCCTAGCGGGAGAGGCAGATACGCAGTATTTT.

This chain connects TRBV19 to TRBJ1-4, with D unclear. The CDR3 length is 16 residues. Trimming removed 5 bases from V and 5 bases from J, with 18 bases in between. The germline V gene encodes CDR1 LNHDA and CDR2 SQIVND (reference sequence). The CDR3 region is CASSAASTRENEKLFF. The CDR3 DNA is TGTGCCAGTAGTGCAGCCTCGACGAGGGAGAATGAAAAACTGTTTTTT.

V usage is TRBV30 and J usage is TRBJ1-6; D is undetermined. Germline V gives CDR1 GTSNPN, CDR2 SVGIG (reference sequence). The CDR3 is 12 residues long. Trimming pared 4 bases from V and 10 bases from J, leaving 11 bases between. The CDR3 spells CAWTEAESPLHF. The CDR3 coding sequence is TGTGCCTGGACGGAGGCAGAATCACCCCTCCACTTT.

Remarks on this clone: The junction does not match germline at one end; this may be a read error. V gene TRBV7-7 combines with J gene TRBJ2-2, with 7 nucleotides matching TRBD2. CDR1 SSHAT and CDR2 FNYEAQ come from the germline V gene (reference sequence). The CDR3 totals 15 residues. CDR3 nucleotides: TGTGCTAGCAGCTTAGGTGCGGGAGACACCGGGGAGCTGTTTTTT. It specifies CASSLGAGDTGELFF.